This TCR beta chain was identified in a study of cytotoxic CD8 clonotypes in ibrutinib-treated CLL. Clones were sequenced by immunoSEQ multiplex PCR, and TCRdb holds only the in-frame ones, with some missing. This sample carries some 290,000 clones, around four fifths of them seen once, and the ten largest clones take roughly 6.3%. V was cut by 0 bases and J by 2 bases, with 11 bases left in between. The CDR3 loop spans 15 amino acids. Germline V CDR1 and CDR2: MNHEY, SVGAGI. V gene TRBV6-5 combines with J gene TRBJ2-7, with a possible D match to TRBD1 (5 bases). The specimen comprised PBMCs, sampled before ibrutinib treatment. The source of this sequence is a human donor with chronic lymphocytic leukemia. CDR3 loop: CASSYSNGAPYEQYF. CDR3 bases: TGTGCCAGCAGTTACTCGAATGGGGCCCCCTACGAGCAGTACTTC.